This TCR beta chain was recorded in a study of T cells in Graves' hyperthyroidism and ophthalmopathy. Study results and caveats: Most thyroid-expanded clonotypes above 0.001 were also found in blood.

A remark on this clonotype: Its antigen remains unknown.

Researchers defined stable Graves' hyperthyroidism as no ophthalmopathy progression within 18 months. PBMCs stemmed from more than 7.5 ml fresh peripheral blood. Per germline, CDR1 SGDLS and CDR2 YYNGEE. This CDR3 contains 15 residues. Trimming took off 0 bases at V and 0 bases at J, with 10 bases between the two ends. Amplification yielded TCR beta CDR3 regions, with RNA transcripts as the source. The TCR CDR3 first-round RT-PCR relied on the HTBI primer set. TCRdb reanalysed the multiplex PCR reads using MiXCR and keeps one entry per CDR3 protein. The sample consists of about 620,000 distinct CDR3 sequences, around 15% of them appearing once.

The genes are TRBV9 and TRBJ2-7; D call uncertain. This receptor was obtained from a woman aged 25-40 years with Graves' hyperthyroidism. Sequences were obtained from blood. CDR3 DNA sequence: TGTGCCAGCAGCGTAGGAGGTCTGAGCTCCTACGAGCAGTACTTC. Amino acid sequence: CASSVGGLSSYEQYF. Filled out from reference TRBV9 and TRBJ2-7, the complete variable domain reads DSGVTQTPKHLITATGQRVTLRCSPRSGDLSVYWYQQSLDQGLQFLIQYYNGEERAKGNILERFSAQQFPDLHSELNLSSLELGDSALYFCASSVGGLSSYEQYFGPGTRLTVT.